The 31 T cell receptor beta chains below all came from one sample that was sequenced in a study of response to subunit inactivated influenza vaccine. TCRdb reprocessed the RT-PCR reads via MiXCR and lists one record per CDR3 protein. This sample has about 780,000 distinct CDR3 sequences, with 15% to 20% found just once. Material: PBMCs from blood, obtained about 5 days after vaccination. Every receptor here comes from a man between 45 and 60 years old who received an inactivated influenza vaccine.

The V and J genes are TRBV24-1 and TRBJ1-1, with a tentative D call TRBD1 (6 bases). This CDR3 is built from 15 residues. Trimming took 3 bases from V and 4 from J, leaving 14 bases between them. CDR1 and CDR2 from the germline V gene are KGHDR and SFDVKD. Here the CDR3 reads CATSDPQGGSTEAFF. In DNA, the CDR3 is TGTGCCACCAGTGATCCACAGGGCGGGAGCACTGAAGCTTTCTTT.

This sequence joins TRBV20-1 and TRBJ2-1; 7 bases agree with TRBD2. The ends lost 6 bases at V and 8 bases at J; junction bases unmatched: 16. The CDR3 spans 15 residues. Germline V gives CDR1 DFQATT, CDR2 SNEGSKA (reference sequence). CDR3 DNA sequence: TGCAGTGCCTCCTCCACCCGGGGGGAGACCCATGAGCAGTTCTTC. This translates into CSASSTRGETHEQFF.

This clonotype came up a few times. As DNA, the CDR3 is TGTGCCACCAGCAGAGGGGACCTAACGAACACCGGGGAGCTGTTTTTT. This codes for CATSRGDLTNTGELFF. This chain connects TRBV15 to TRBJ2-2; tentatively, D is TRBD1 or TRBD2 (5 bases each). Germline CDR1 reads LNHNV; CDR2 reads YYDKDF (reference sequence). V shed 1 base and J shed 0 bases, with 9 bases lying between them. The CDR3 runs 16 residues.

This clonotype has just a few counts. An end of the junction does not agree with germline; a read error may underlie this. The chain joins TRBV29-1 to TRBJ2-3, with a tentative D call TRBD2 (6 bases). The length of the CDR3 is 12 residues. Germline V gene data show CDR1 as SQVTM and CDR2 as ANQGSEA. The CDR3 DNA follows: TGCAGCGGAGGGCGGGGCACCGATACGCAGTATTTT. This gives the protein CSGGRGTDTQYF.

This chain uses TRBV5-1 with TRBJ2-3; 8 positions agree with TRBD2. Unmatched junction bases numbered 6, after V lost 1 base and J lost 2 bases. The CDR3 has 16 amino acids. Germline V gene data show CDR1 as SGHRS and CDR2 as YFSETQ. CDR3 amino acids: CASSLRGGFFTDTQYF. As DNA, the CDR3 is TGCGCCAGCAGCTTGCGGGGGGGATTTTTCACAGATACGCAGTATTTT.

This sequence joins TRBV28 and TRBJ2-1; D unclear. The CDR3 spans 11 residues. V was clipped by 6 bases and J by 7 bases, with 7 bases between them. Germline CDR1 and CDR2: MDHEN and SYDVKM. The CDR3 DNA follows: TGTGCCAGCAGGGTGAGGAATGAGCAGTTCTTC. Residues: CASRVRNEQFF.

The rearrangement joins TRBV7-2 to TRBJ2-2, with D tentatively TRBD1 (5 bases). Germline loops: CDR1 SGHTA, CDR2 FQGNSA. The ends were cut back, 7 bases at V and 1 base at J, with 10 bases in the middle. CDR3 size: 14 residues. CDR3 in amino acids: CASNRTENTGELFF. DNA of the CDR3: TGTGCCAGCAACAGGACCGAGAACACCGGGGAGCTGTTTTTT.

The rearrangement links TRBV29-1 to TRBJ1-1; D may be TRBD1 (5 bases). Germline V CDR1 and CDR2: SQVTM, ANQGSEA. The CDR3 consists of 13 residues. Trimming cost V 3 bases and J 1 base, with 9 bases left between them. CDR3 region: CSVDWGSNTEAFF. The CDR3 coding sequence is TGCAGCGTTGATTGGGGGTCGAACACTGAAGCTTTCTTT.

This chain links TRBV6-5 with TRBJ2-1, with no clear D. The V and J ends lost 2 bases and 9 bases respectively, with 17 bases between them. Germline V lookup: CDR1 MNHEY, CDR2 SVGAGI. This CDR3 comprises 15 residues. The CDR3 spells CASSYGLPSLGEQFF. For the CDR3, the DNA is TGTGCCAGCAGTTACGGCCTCCCATCGCTAGGTGAGCAGTTCTTC.

This clonotype has only a few counts. J is TRBJ1-1 and V is TRBV15, with 9 bases lining up with TRBD1. J was trimmed by 4 bases and V by 5 bases; bases with no gene match: 5. The CDR3 length is 14 residues. Germline CDR1 LNHNV, CDR2 YYDKDF (reference sequence). This CDR3 reads CATSGGQGFTEAFF. Written as DNA, the CDR3 is TGTGCCACCAGCGGGGGACAGGGTTTCACTGAAGCTTTCTTT. The full variable domain, in which reference TRBV15 and TRBJ1-1 provide the parts outside the CDR3, is DAMVIQNPRYQVTQFGKPVTLSCSQTLNHNVMYWYQQKSSQAPKLLFHYYDKDFNNEADTPDNFQSRRPNTSFCFLDIRSPGLGDTAMYLCATSGGQGFTEAFFGQGTRLTVV.

This clonotype was counted a few times. This sequence joins TRBV19 and TRBJ1-1, with a tentative D call TRBD1 (6 bases). The CDR3 consists of 14 residues. V dropped 6 bases and J dropped 4 bases, with 15 bases sitting between them. Per the germline V gene, CDR1 is LNHDA and CDR2 is SQIVND (reference sequence). The CDR3 coding sequence is TGTGCCAGTAGCAGGGGAGTCGGCGGCACTGAAGCTTTCTTT. This gives the protein CASSRGVGGTEAFF.

This clonotype has ten or more counts. This chain uses TRBV20-1 with TRBJ2-5, with D perhaps TRBD1 or TRBD2 (7 bases each). V was shortened by 3 bases and J by 4 bases, with 24 bases between the two germline ends. This CDR3 spans 17 amino acids. Germline V gene data show CDR1 as DFQATT and CDR2 as SNEGSKA (reference sequence). The DNA for the CDR3 is TGCAGTGCTAGTCCCGGGACAGCGGGACTAAGAAGAGAGACCCAGTACTTC. It encodes CSASPGTAGLRRETQYF.

This clonotype was picked up a small number of times. The chain carries TRBV7-9 and TRBJ1-1; unclear D gene. CDR3 length equals 13 residues. Germline V gene lookup returns CDR1 SEHNR and CDR2 FQNEAQ (reference sequence). Trimming pared 6 bases from V and 0 bases from J, leaving 8 bases between. The CDR3 sequence: CASRHTVNTEAFF. The CDR3 nucleotides are TGTGCCAGCAGACATACAGTGAACACTGAAGCTTTCTTT.

This CDR3 is CASSQESGTGPYNEQFF. The CDR3 nucleotides are TGTGCCAGCAGCCAAGAATCCGGGACAGGGCCGTACAATGAGCAGTTCTTC. V usage is TRBV4-2 and J usage is TRBJ2-1, with 9 bases lining up with TRBD1. CDR1 and CDR2 from the germline V gene are LGHNA and YNFKEQ. The length of the CDR3 is 17 residues. V gave up 0 bases and J gave up 4 bases; unmatched junction bases: 7.

This clonotype was detected a few times. V gene TRBV20-1 combines with J gene TRBJ2-1; 14 bases fit TRBD2. The ends lost 6 bases at V and 10 bases at J; junction bases unmatched: 8. Looked up from germline, CDR1 is DFQATT and CDR2 is SNEGSKA (reference sequence). This CDR3 is 14 amino acids long. CDR3 residues: CSAAGLAGVLEQFF. The DNA for the CDR3 is TGCAGTGCGGCGGGACTAGCGGGAGTCTTGGAGCAGTTCTTC.

The V call is TRBV20-1, the J call TRBJ2-7; D call uncertain. The CDR3 length is 13 residues. Germline-derived CDR1 and CDR2 are DFQATT and SNEGSKA (reference sequence). V was trimmed by 3 bases and J by 2 bases, leaving 11 bases between them. The CDR3 here is CSASGPGAYEQYF. CDR3 DNA sequence: TGCAGTGCTAGTGGACCCGGAGCCTACGAGCAGTACTTC.

This clonotype was counted many times. This chain links TRBV20-1 with TRBJ1-6; D is possibly TRBD1 (6 bases). Germline-derived CDR1 and CDR2 are DFQATT and SNEGSKA (reference sequence). The CDR3 is made up of 15 amino acids. Trimming took off 2 bases at V and 6 bases at J, with 14 bases between the two ends. CDR3 in amino acids: CSARQQGSGNSPLHF. The CDR3 coding sequence is TGCAGTGCTAGACAACAGGGATCCGGTAATTCACCCCTCCACTTT.

This clonotype came up many times. The chain recombines TRBV20-1 with TRBJ1-1, with unresolved D. Trimming took 1 base from V and 1 from J, leaving 1 base between them. The CDR3 extends over 11 amino acids. Germline V gene data show CDR1 as DFQATT and CDR2 as SNEGSKA (reference sequence). The DNA for the CDR3 is TGCAGTGCTAGAGGGAACACTGAAGCTTTCTTT. It encodes CSARGNTEAFF.

DNA of the CDR3: TGTGCCAGCAGTTTTGGCCGATCCAATCAGCCCCAGCATTTT. This codes for CASSFGRSNQPQHF. V gene TRBV12-3 or TRBV12-4 combines with J gene TRBJ1-5; no definite D call. V lost 3 bases and J 3 bases, leaving 9 bases between the germline ends. The CDR3 runs 14 residues.

The sample holds a few counts of this clonotype. The chain joins TRBV7-2 to TRBJ2-7; D may be TRBD1 or TRBD2 (6 bases each). Germline CDR1 SGHTA, CDR2 FQGNSA. Trimming pared 5 bases from V and 0 bases from J, leaving 14 bases between. This CDR3 contains 15 residues. CDR3 amino acids: CASSPLGGFSYEQYF. The CDR3 nucleotides read TGTGCCAGCAGCCCTCTAGGGGGGTTCTCCTACGAGCAGTACTTC.

The chain recombines TRBV5-1 with TRBJ2-1; 7 bases match TRBD2. With 4 bases clipped from V and 2 bases from J, the junction kept 15 bases outside the gene matches. CDR3 length equals 18 residues. Germline CDR1 and CDR2: SGHRS and YFSETQ. CDR3 in amino acids: CASSRIVVSSGTYNEQFF. The CDR3 DNA sequence: TGCGCCAGCAGCCGAATAGTGGTGTCTAGCGGTACCTACAATGAGCAGTTCTTC.

The sample holds a few counts of this clonotype. V is TRBV25-1 and J is TRBJ1-2; TRBD1 matches 12 bases. CDR1 is MGHDK and CDR2 is SYGVNS in the germline V gene. This CDR3 region has 14 residues. V shed 6 bases, J shed 8 bases, and the junction held 7 bases outside the gene matches. The CDR3 is CASSAPGQGAGYTF. CDR3 sequence (DNA): TGTGCCAGCAGCGCTCCGGGACAGGGGGCAGGCTACACCTTC.

This clonotype came up many times. The J gene is TRBJ1-5, the V gene TRBV6-1; perhaps TRBD1 as D (6 bases). The CDR3 is made up of 15 amino acids. Trimming cost V 5 bases and J 4 bases, with 15 bases left between them. The germline CDR1 and CDR2 sequences are MNHNS and SASEGT. The CDR3 sequence is CASSQTGDTNQPQHF. The CDR3, as DNA: TGTGCCAGCAGTCAAACCGGGGACACAAATCAGCCCCAGCATTTT.

This clonotype showed up just a few times. The CDR3 nucleotides are TGCAGTGCTAGGGGCTCCCGCTATGGCTACACCTTC. It is translated as CSARGSRYGYTF. This chain joins TRBV20-1 and TRBJ1-2; D remains unclear. This CDR3 is 12 amino acids long. Germline CDR1 DFQATT, CDR2 SNEGSKA (reference sequence). V lost 3 bases to trimming and J lost 4 bases, with 9 bases between them.

This chain uses TRBV29-1 with TRBJ2-7; D tentatively reads TRBD1 or TRBD2 (5 bases each). The V gene's germline CDR1 is SQVTM and CDR2 ANQGSEA. The CDR3 totals 15 residues. Deletions cut 3 bases from V and 2 bases from J, with 17 bases between. DNA for the CDR3: TGCAGCGTTGAGGGTCGGCAGGGAGAGCCCTACGAGCAGTACTTC. Its protein product is CSVEGRQGEPYEQYF.

The V gene is TRBV20-1, the J gene TRBJ2-2, with D perhaps TRBD1 (6 bases). The V end was cut by 3 bases, the J end by 0 bases, with 11 bases between. The CDR3 sequence is 15 residues long. Germline values: CDR1 DFQATT, CDR2 SNEGSKA (reference sequence). The CDR3 DNA is TGCAGTGCTAGTTGGGGGCCCTCGAACACCGGGGAGCTGTTTTTT. Amino acids: CSASWGPSNTGELFF.

This clonotype was seen a handful of times. V is TRBV5-1 and J is TRBJ2-7, with TRBD1 matching over 9 bases. Germline loops: CDR1 SGHRS, CDR2 YFSETQ. CDR3 length: 15 residues. V shed 3 bases, J shed 6 bases, and the junction held 10 bases outside the gene matches. The CDR3 reads CASSWGDRDLVEQYF. The CDR3 DNA follows: TGCGCCAGCAGCTGGGGGGACAGGGATCTGGTCGAGCAGTACTTC.

Here the CDR3 reads CSARAGSQTTGYTF. For the CDR3, the DNA is TGCAGTGCTAGGGCTGGGTCCCAGACCACTGGCTACACCTTC. The chain links TRBV20-1 to TRBJ1-2; D call uncertain. This CDR3 contains 14 residues. Germline V lookup: CDR1 DFQATT, CDR2 SNEGSKA (reference sequence). V shed 3 bases and J shed 7 bases, with 18 bases lying between them.

This clonotype was counted only a few times. This sequence joins TRBV7-2 and TRBJ2-1; D might be TRBD1 or TRBD2, each matching 5 bases. The V end was cut by 3 bases, the J end by 5 bases, with 20 bases between. This CDR3 contains 17 residues. Germline CDR1 SGHTA, CDR2 FQGNSA. The CDR3 region is CASSFRSPGRPHNEQFF. CDR3 nucleotides: TGTGCCAGCAGCTTCCGAAGTCCGGGACGCCCACACAATGAGCAGTTCTTC. Variable domain in full (rest from reference TRBV7-2 and TRBJ2-1): GAGVSQSPSNKVTEKGKDVELRCDPISGHTALYWYRQSLGQGLEFLIYFQGNSAPDKSGLPSDRFSAERTGGSVSTLTIQRTQQEDSAVYLCASSFRSPGRPHNEQFFGPGTRLTVL.

This rearrangement joins TRBV19 to TRBJ2-3; TRBD2 matches 10 bases. Germline assignment: CDR1 LNHDA and CDR2 SQIVND (reference sequence). There are 13 residues in the CDR3. After removal of 8 bases from V and 7 bases from J, the junction contained 6 bases not matched to a gene. The CDR3 is CASRTSGTNTQYF. The CDR3 region has the DNA TGTGCCAGTCGGACTAGCGGAACTAATACGCAGTATTTT.

The chain joins TRBV5-1 to TRBJ2-3; 8 bases align to TRBD1. This CDR3 has 16 residues. Germline V gene sequence: CDR1 SGHRS, CDR2 YFSETQ. V gave up 4 bases and J gave up 1 base; unmatched junction bases: 8. CDR3 DNA: TGCGCCAGCAGCATAGGACAGGGCCCGGGCACAGATACGCAGTATTTT. It specifies CASSIGQGPGTDTQYF.